The rows below give T cell receptor beta chains drawn from one sample of a study of shared clonotypes between healthy human individuals. Profiling relied on immunoSEQ multiplex PCR, and the TCRdb table lists in-frame clones only, not all of them. This table has about 610,000 clones, almost 97% appearing once. Specimen: naive CD4+ T cells sorted from blood. These receptors came from a woman in her thirties in good health. Each CDR3 is given without its conserved first and last residue. A D gene is named only where the DNA matches it firmly. Only part of the rows carry a size: once, few, many, or a class if the clone is expanded.

CDR3 length	J gene	V gene	D gene	clone size	CDR3 protein
13	TRBJ1-5	TRBV19	NA	NA	ASRSREYSNQPQH
14	TRBJ2-7	TRBV28	TRBD2	NA	ASRGGTSGRLNEQY
18	TRBJ2-7	TRBV6-1	TRBD1	NA	ASSELEGRGILGSSYEQY
12	TRBJ2-2	TRBV19	TRBD1	NA	ASSVTGGTGELF
15	TRBJ2-1	TRBV11-2	TRBD2	NA	ASSSNPLAGGDDEQF
12	TRBJ1-1	TRBV11-2	NA	NA	ASRVPGGNTEAF
15	TRBJ1-5	TRBV19	NA	NA	ASSIVPQFDMHQPQH
11	TRBJ2-7	TRBV11-2	NA	NA	ASSLEPPWRLY
14	TRBJ1-1	TRBV28	TRBD1	NA	ASSLTPGQFNTEAF
14	TRBJ1-5	TRBV19	TRBD1	NA	ASRTGTGGIYQPQH
12	TRBJ1-6	TRBV7-2	NA	NA	ASSRGLSNSPLH
14	TRBJ2-7	TRBV21-1	NA	NA	ASSMNRDRRYYEQY
12	TRBJ2-2	TRBV25-1	TRBD1	NA	ASSKTGGAGELF
15	TRBJ1-1	TRBV5-1	NA	NA	ASSLAPGANLNTEAF
11	TRBJ1-4	TRBV5-4	TRBD1	NA	ASRGQDNEKLF
14	TRBJ1-2	TRBV28	TRBD1	NA	ASSLGTAPANYGYT
12	TRBJ2-1	TRBV4-1	TRBD1	once	ASSFLLRDRRQF
11	TRBJ1-2	TRBV6-5	NA	NA	ASRVDKDYGYT
13	TRBJ2-7	TRBV21-1	NA	NA	ASSLLAGENYEQY
14	TRBJ2-5	TRBV7-8	TRBD2	NA	ASSLVLSSGTETQY
12	TRBJ1-5	TRBV6-1	NA	NA	ASTRELSNQPQH
12	TRBJ1-1	TRBV2	NA	NA	ASSEHGHLPEAF
12	TRBJ2-3	TRBV2	NA	NA	ASKRLGPTDTQY
15	TRBJ2-1	TRBV28	NA	NA	ASSLWWTGGDYNEQF
15	TRBJ2-7	TRBV27	NA	once	ASSLEPPWGPAYEQY
12	TRBJ1-2	TRBV5-1	TRBD1	NA	ASSLGQGIYGYT
12	TRBJ2-3	TRBV11-3	TRBD2	NA	ASSRSSGEGPEY
11	TRBJ2-7	TRBV13	NA	NA	ASSLVREGEQY
11	TRBJ1-1	TRBV6-6	NA	NA	ASSYSVGTEAF
12	TRBJ2-1	TRBV6-4	NA	NA	ASSALRPNNEQF
12	TRBJ2-5	TRBV11-2	TRBD2	NA	ASSYTSAQETQY
11	TRBJ2-7	TRBV6-1	NA	NA	ASSETEGYEQY
14	TRBJ2-1	TRBV4-1	TRBD2	NA	ASSRSLAGGVNEQF
13	TRBJ2-7	TRBV7-8	TRBD1	few	ASSLVGTGAGEQY
10	TRBJ1-4	TRBV7-6	TRBD1	NA	ASSLDQGDLF
10	TRBJ2-1	TRBV11-3	NA	NA	ASSLDRNEQF
13	TRBJ1-4	TRBV18	NA	NA	ASSPGQTINEKLF
12	TRBJ2-7	TRBV4-2	NA	NA	ASSQGVVTYEQY
15	TRBJ1-2	TRBV4-1	TRBD1	NA	ASSQRVWDRRRHGYT
12	TRBJ2-3	TRBV2	TRBD1	NA	ASRGWTGADTQY
14	TRBJ2-7	TRBV7-9	TRBD1	NA	ASSLWRGQAPYEQY
13	TRBJ2-7	TRBV5-4	NA	NA	ASTLSSLSGGEQY
10	TRBJ1-4	TRBV29-1	NA	NA	SVAGRDEKLF
15	TRBJ2-3	TRBV4-1	TRBD2	NA	ASSLEGPSGLTDTQY
11	TRBJ2-7	TRBV6-1	NA	NA	ASRLGGSYEQY
11	TRBJ2-7	TRBV5-1	NA	NA	ASSLGTFYEQY
12	TRBJ2-3	TRBV10-1	TRBD2	NA	ASGAGAGTDTQY
11	TRBJ2-5	TRBV7-7	TRBD1	NA	ASSLGQQETQY
10	TRBJ2-7	TRBV5-1	NA	NA	ASSSDNYEQY
11	TRBJ2-5	TRBV6-1	NA	once	ASSEPQGETQY
12	TRBJ2-2	TRBV5-6	NA	NA	ASRRGPNTGELF